One and the same sample provided the 19 T cell receptor beta chains below, sequenced in a study of blood T cells in healthy people across ages. A J-beta primer mix and a sample-barcoded 5' primer were used in a second PCR of about 6 to 12 cycles. MiXCR, run by TCRdb on the 5' RACE reads, gives a single entry per CDR3 protein. The table includes about 1.6 million distinct CDR3 sequences, approximately 32% detected once. Sequenced: blood. These receptors originate from a woman aged 25 to 39 in good health.

The chain couples TRBV20-1 to TRBJ2-7; TRBD2 matches 12 bases. V lost 2 bases to trimming and J lost 5 bases; unmatched junction nucleotides: 4. The CDR3 contains 14 residues. Germline assignment: CDR1 DFQATT and CDR2 SNEGSKA (reference sequence). This CDR3 reads CSARPGLAGNEQYF. The CDR3 nucleotides are TGCAGTGCTAGACCGGGACTAGCGGGTAACGAGCAGTACTTC.

The table lists this clonotype with a few counts. V and J are TRBV4-1 and TRBJ2-1, with D possibly TRBD2 on 6 matching bases. This CDR3 is built from 17 residues. V lost 0 bases to trimming and J lost 0 bases, with 12 bases between them. CDR1 and CDR2 from the germline V gene are MGHRA and YSYEKL. The CDR3 sequence is CASSQDHHGSSYNEQFF. In DNA, the CDR3 is TGCGCCAGCAGCCAAGATCATCACGGGAGCTCCTACAATGAGCAGTTCTTC.

This clonotype has more than one count but fewer than ten. The CDR3 loop is CAGRDREGNTQYF. For the CDR3, the DNA is TGTGCCGGCCGGGACAGGGAAGGTAATACGCAGTATTTT. The chain carries TRBV7-9 and TRBJ2-3, with TRBD1 matching over 9 bases. The CDR3 spans 13 residues. Losses at the gene ends were 11 bases for V and 7 bases for J; bases not matched to a gene: 10. In germline, CDR1 is SEHNR, CDR2 FQNEAQ (reference sequence).

This clonotype was seen at least ten times. The V call is TRBV10-3, the J call TRBJ2-7; 7 nucleotides align to TRBD2. The V gene end was trimmed by 0 bases and the J gene end by 3 bases; junction bases not matched to a gene: 14. CDR3 length equals 18 residues. Germline loops: CDR1 ENHRY, CDR2 SYGVKD. The chain's CDR3 is CAISESSPSGEGGYEQYF. Written as DNA, the CDR3 is TGTGCCATCAGTGAGTCTTCGCCGAGCGGGGAGGGTGGCTACGAGCAGTACTTC.

The V and J genes are TRBV6-6 and TRBJ2-7; the D is unclear. There are 16 residues in the CDR3. Trimming cost V 2 bases and J 4 bases, with 18 bases left between them. Germline V CDR1 and CDR2: MNHNY, SVGAGI (reference sequence). This chain's CDR3 is CASSYGESPLHYEQYF. CDR3 DNA: TGTGCCAGCAGTTACGGGGAATCCCCTCTTCATTACGAGCAGTACTTC.

This clonotype was counted ten times or more. V is TRBV4-1 and J is TRBJ2-7; 8 bases line up with TRBD2. The CDR3 loop spans 14 amino acids. V was pared by 3 bases and J by 6 bases, with 7 bases of the junction left unmatched. Germline V lookup: CDR1 MGHRA, CDR2 YSYEKL. The chain's CDR3 is CASSQGTRSLEQYF. In DNA, the CDR3 is TGCGCCAGCAGCCAGGGGACTAGGTCCCTCGAGCAGTACTTC.

This clonotype appeared many times. The gene calls are TRBV20-1 and TRBJ2-5; D perhaps matches TRBD2 (6 bases). Germline lookup yields CDR1 DFQATT and CDR2 SNEGSKA (reference sequence). The CDR3 is 12 residues long. V lost 6 bases, J lost 1 base, and 9 bases lay in between. CDR3 DNA: TGCAGTGCCATAGCGGCCCAAGAGACCCAGTACTTC. It yields the protein CSAIAAQETQYF.

In its sample, this clonotype was seen a few times. V usage is TRBV7-2 and J usage is TRBJ1-6; 7 nucleotides align to TRBD1. The germline V gene encodes CDR1 SGHTA and CDR2 FQGNSA. CDR3 length: 17 amino acids. The trim removed 5 bases at V and 8 bases at J, leaving 15 bases unmatched. The CDR3: CASSLMIGTDHYSPLHF. The CDR3 nucleotides read TGTGCCAGCAGCCTAATGATCGGGACAGATCATTATTCACCCCTCCACTTT.

This sequence joins TRBV20-1 and TRBJ2-3; the match to TRBD2 covers 8 bases. The V gene end was trimmed by 0 bases and the J gene end by 0 bases; junction bases not matched to a gene: 8. The CDR3 runs 17 residues. The germline V gene encodes CDR1 DFQATT and CDR2 SNEGSKA (reference sequence). The CDR3 loop is CSARDRAGGSSTDTQYF. The DNA for the CDR3 is TGCAGTGCTAGAGATAGGGCGGGGGGCTCCAGCACAGATACGCAGTATTTT.

This clonotype was seen only a few times. The chain uses TRBV5-1 and TRBJ2-5; TRBD2 matches at 7 bases. V lost 4 bases, J lost 4 bases, and 13 bases stayed unmatched. Germline CDR1 reads SGHRS; CDR2 reads YFSETQ. This CDR3 comprises 16 residues. CDR3 loop: CASSPPSGTTSETQYF. DNA of the CDR3: TGCGCCAGCAGCCCACCATCCGGGACTACCTCAGAGACCCAGTACTTC.

In DNA form, the CDR3 reads TGTGCCAGCTCACCACTTGACACGGGGAAAAAACTGTTTTTT. Amino acid sequence: CASSPLDTGKKLFF. The chain employs TRBV18 and TRBJ1-4; D ambiguous. The V gene lost 1 base and the J gene lost 9 bases, with 12 bases spanning the gap. The CDR3 spans 14 residues. The V gene's germline CDR1 is KGHSH and CDR2 LQKENI.

The V and J genes are TRBV6-1 and TRBJ1-6; weak D call: TRBD1 (5 bases). V lost 5 bases and J 3 bases, leaving 8 bases between the germline ends. The germline V gene has CDR1 MNHNS and CDR2 SASEGT. This CDR3 spans 14 amino acids. The chain's CDR3 is CASSLGHYNSPLHF. DNA for the CDR3: TGTGCCAGCAGTTTAGGACACTATAATTCACCCCTCCACTTT.

V and J are TRBV27 and TRBJ1-6; 10 bases line up with TRBD1. This CDR3 is 15 amino acids long. CDR1 MNHEY and CDR2 SMNVEV come from the germline V gene (reference sequence). V shed 6 bases, J shed 10 bases, and the junction held 9 bases outside the gene matches. CDR3 coding DNA: TGTGCCAGCAGCCCGAGGACAGGGGGAAGCTCACCCCTCCACTTT. This codes for CASSPRTGGSSPLHF.

This clonotype was found a few times. An end of the junction does not agree with germline; a read error may underlie this. The genes are TRBV6-2 or TRBV6-3 and TRBJ2-7; D uncertain. Germline CDR1 reads MNHEY; CDR2 reads SVGEGT. The CDR3 length is 16 residues. CDR3 in DNA: TGTGCCAGTAGTTTTGAGATTCAAAAGGGAAACTACGAGCAGTACTTC. It encodes CASSFEIQKGNYEQYF.

This clonotype showed up just a few times. This chain joins TRBV7-3 and TRBJ2-7, with TRBD2 matching over 8 bases. The germline V gene has CDR1 SGHTA and CDR2 FQGTGA. The CDR3 extends over 20 amino acids. V lost 7 bases and J lost 3; bases outside the gene matches: 26. Here the CDR3 DNA reads TGTGCCAGCATTCCGAATAATAGCGGGATCTTCCCCTGGACAGACTACGAGCAGTACTTC. Translation gives CASIPNNSGIFPWTDYEQYF.

The chain has TRBV20-1 and TRBJ1-1; TRBD1 matches at 7 bases. V shed 6 bases and J 1 base; nucleotides not matched to a gene: 11. Per the germline V gene, CDR1 is DFQATT and CDR2 is SNEGSKA (reference sequence). The CDR3 sequence is 15 residues long. CDR3 in DNA: TGCAGTGCGAACCTTCCGGGACAGAAGAACACTGAAGCTTTCTTT. Translated, it gives CSANLPGQKNTEAFF.

This chain connects TRBV20-1 to TRBJ2-3; 9 bases line up with TRBD2. CDR1 is DFQATT, CDR2 SNEGSKA, per germline (reference sequence). The V gene end was trimmed by 5 bases and the J gene end by 0 bases; junction bases not matched to a gene: 9. The CDR3 has 16 residues. In nucleotides, the CDR3 is TGCAGTGCTTCCCGGACCGGGACTAGCAGCACAGATACGCAGTATTTT. It yields the protein CSASRTGTSSTDTQYF.

This clonotype occurred a few times. Mismatch with germline at one junction end may stem from a read error. V is TRBV9 and J is TRBJ2-3, with TRBD2 identical over 11 bases. The CDR3 covers 19 residues. Germline V gives CDR1 SGDLS, CDR2 YYNGEE. In DNA, the CDR3 is TGTGCCAGCAGTGTAGGGTTGTCTAGCGGGGGGCTTCCCACAGATACGCAGTATTTT. Amino acid sequence: CASSVGLSSGGLPTDTQYF.

V usage is TRBV6-1 and J usage is TRBJ1-5; 9 bases line up with TRBD1. This CDR3 is 15 amino acids long. Losses at the gene ends were 3 bases for V and 7 bases for J; bases not matched to a gene: 7. From germline, CDR1 is MNHNS and CDR2 SASEGT. In DNA, the CDR3 is TGTGCCAGCAGTGAGGGGACAGGGTTCGGGCAGCCCCAGCATTTT. It yields the protein CASSEGTGFGQPQHF.